These 3 T cell receptor beta chains came from one sample sequenced in a study of vaccination and CD4 T cells after COVID-19. The treatment denotes: roughly ten-day PBMC culture with coronavirus spike peptide pools or control peptides (ViraFEST assay). Researchers collected the unexposed donor's CD4+ T cells before the COVID-19 pandemic (2011-2018). Antigen specificity for these receptors is unknown. Researchers used the Oncomine TCR Beta short-read assay to sequence DNA from cultured CD4+ T cells. Using its own MiXCR run on the PCR reads, TCRdb lists one record per CDR3 protein. The sample includes about 7,200 distinct CDR3 sequences, about 33% of them seen just once. Sequencing was performed on CD4+ T cells from blood, cultured in vitro. All receptors derive from a human donor in good health.

This clonotype was counted between two and nine times. This chain uses TRBV6-1 with TRBJ1-5; TRBD1 agrees at 11 bases. The CDR3 is 13 amino acids. Germline V gene lookup returns CDR1 MNHNS and CDR2 SASEGT. V gave up 8 bases and J gave up 3 bases; unmatched junction bases: 0. CDR3 sequence: CASGQGANQPQHF. The CDR3 DNA reads as TGTGCCAGCGGACAGGGGGCCAATCAGCCCCAGCATTTT.

The V gene is TRBV20-1, the J gene TRBJ2-7, with D tentatively TRBD1 or TRBD2 (5 bases each). CDR3 size: 13 residues. The V gene's germline CDR1 is DFQATT and CDR2 SNEGSKA (reference sequence). Trimming cost V 1 base and J 13 bases, with 20 bases left between them. CDR3 sequence reads: CSARGNRGEGIYF. In nucleotides, the CDR3 is TGCAGTGCTAGAGGGAATCGCGGAGAGGGGATATACTTC.

The table lists this clonotype with a few counts. The genes are TRBV20-1 and TRBJ2-3, with 12 bases that match TRBD2. Losses at the gene ends were 6 bases for V and 10 bases for J; bases not matched to a gene: 11. This CDR3 region has 14 residues. CDR1 and CDR2 from the germline V gene are DFQATT and SNEGSKA (reference sequence). CDR3: CSARTSGAQQAQYF. CDR3 in DNA: TGCAGTGCCCGGACTAGCGGGGCTCAACAGGCGCAGTATTTT.